These 8 T cell receptor beta chains originate from one sample sequenced in a study of cytomegalovirus exposure and HLA in healthy donors. TCRdb's table, derived via immunoSEQ multiplex PCR, lists solely in-frame clones and lacks some. The sample gives about 130,000 clones, 70% to 85% of which show up once; approximately 30% is in the top ten. The sample consisted of PBMCs. The source of these receptors is a man aged 30-40 years in good health and CMV-seropositive.

The chain has TRBV7-9 and TRBJ2-2, with TRBD2 identical over 8 bases. From germline, CDR1 is SEHNR and CDR2 FQNEAQ (reference sequence). This CDR3 has 15 residues. The V gene end was trimmed by 5 bases and the J gene end by 1 base; junction bases not matched to a gene: 3. The CDR3 nucleotides are TGTGCCAGCAGCCCCGGGACTAGGAACACCGGGGAGCTGTTTTTT. Amino acids: CASSPGTRNTGELFF.

The V call is TRBV5-4, the J call TRBJ1-2; TRBD1 matches at 10 bases. CDR1 is SGHNT, CDR2 YYREEE, per germline (reference sequence). The CDR3 loop spans 13 amino acids. V was pared by 3 bases and J by 9 bases, with 5 bases of the junction left unmatched. CDR3 DNA sequence: TGTGCCAGCAGCTCGGGACAGGGGCCCAGCTACACCTTC. This gives the protein CASSSGQGPSYTF. Filled out from reference TRBV5-4 and TRBJ1-2, the complete variable domain reads ETGVTQSPTHLIKTRGQQVTLRCSSQSGHNTVSWYQQALGQGPQFIFQYYREEENGRGNFPPRFSGLQFPNYSSELNVNALELDDSALYLCASSSGQGPSYTFGSGTRLTVV.

The chain couples TRBV5-1 to TRBJ2-1; TRBD2 agrees at 7 bases. Germline CDR1 and CDR2: SGHRS and YFSETQ. The V and J ends lost 0 bases and 2 bases, in that order; junction bases with no gene match: 8. The CDR3 has 17 amino acids. CDR3 coding DNA: TGCGCCAGCAGCTTGGCATTAATTGGGACTACCTACAATGAGCAGTTCTTC. This codes for CASSLALIGTTYNEQFF.

The rearrangement links TRBV5-1 to TRBJ2-7, with 7 bases fitting TRBD2. The CDR3 totals 15 residues. CDR1 and CDR2 from the germline V gene are SGHRS and YFSETQ. V shed 5 bases and J 4 bases; nucleotides not matched to a gene: 12. The CDR3 spells CASSIRVSGGYEQYF. The CDR3 DNA sequence: TGCGCCAGCAGTATAAGGGTATCCGGGGGGTACGAGCAGTACTTC.

The chain employs TRBV4-1 and TRBJ2-1; D gene ambiguous. Deletions cut 2 bases from V and 4 bases from J, with 9 bases between. CDR1 and CDR2 from the germline V gene are MGHRA and YSYEKL. This CDR3 comprises 14 residues. The chain's CDR3 is CASSQPLRYNEQFF. The DNA of the CDR3 is TGCGCCAGCAGCCAACCGCTGCGGTACAATGAGCAGTTCTTC.

The chain has TRBV5-1 and TRBJ1-1, with 9 bases fitting TRBD1. The CDR3 contains 14 residues. The germline CDR1 and CDR2 sequences are SGHRS and YFSETQ. V was clipped by 4 bases and J by 6 bases; unmatched bases: 7. The CDR3 sequence is CASSAGTGSAEAFF. DNA of the CDR3: TGCGCCAGCAGCGCTGGGACAGGGAGCGCTGAAGCTTTCTTT.

V is TRBV10-1 and J is TRBJ2-1; D is unclear. V was cut by 0 bases and J by 4 bases, with 4 bases left in between. Germline CDR1 is WNHNN and CDR2 is SYGVQD (reference sequence). The CDR3 has 13 amino acids. CDR3 coding DNA: TGCGCCAGCAGTGAGTCCGGTTACAATGAGCAGTTCTTC. Its translation: CASSESGYNEQFF.

The rearrangement links TRBV9 to TRBJ2-1, with a tentative D call TRBD2 (6 bases). Germline V gene sequence: CDR1 SGDLS, CDR2 YYNGEE. The CDR3 contains 15 residues. Trimming pared 2 bases from V and 1 base from J, leaving 10 bases between. CDR3 sequence: CASSVAAGSYNEQFF. CDR3 nucleotide sequence: TGTGCCAGCAGCGTGGCGGCGGGGTCCTACAATGAGCAGTTCTTC.